Reported below is one TCR beta chain. Antigen: not known. The source of the sample is a study of post-analysis software for immune sequencing data. About the research overall: Included among the disease courses, which were recorded for the cohort, were relapsing-remitting, secondary progressive and progressive-relapsing multiple sclerosis. Notes on the study in general: When compared against controls, multiple sclerosis patients showed significantly lower normalized Chao1 diversity.

Presence of unique molecular identifiers characterized the TCR beta cDNA libraries. T cells numbering roughly 1 to 10 million yielded 450,000 to 500,000 cDNA molecules. A single record per CDR3 protein comes from TCRdb applying MiXCR to the PCR reads. The data hold about 540,000 distinct CDR3 sequences, with around a third observed a single time. Input material: blood. The receptor comes from a girl aged 2 to 17 with multiple sclerosis.

The CDR3 protein is CASETGVSQDTSYEQYF. CDR3 in DNA: TGTGCCTCTGAGACAGGGGTGTCCCAAGACACCTCCTACGAGCAGTACTTC. The chain joins TRBV6-1 to TRBJ2-7; 8 bases fit TRBD1. CDR3 length: 17 amino acids. J was trimmed by 0 bases and V by 11 bases; bases with no gene match: 18. Per germline, CDR1 MNHNS and CDR2 SASEGT.